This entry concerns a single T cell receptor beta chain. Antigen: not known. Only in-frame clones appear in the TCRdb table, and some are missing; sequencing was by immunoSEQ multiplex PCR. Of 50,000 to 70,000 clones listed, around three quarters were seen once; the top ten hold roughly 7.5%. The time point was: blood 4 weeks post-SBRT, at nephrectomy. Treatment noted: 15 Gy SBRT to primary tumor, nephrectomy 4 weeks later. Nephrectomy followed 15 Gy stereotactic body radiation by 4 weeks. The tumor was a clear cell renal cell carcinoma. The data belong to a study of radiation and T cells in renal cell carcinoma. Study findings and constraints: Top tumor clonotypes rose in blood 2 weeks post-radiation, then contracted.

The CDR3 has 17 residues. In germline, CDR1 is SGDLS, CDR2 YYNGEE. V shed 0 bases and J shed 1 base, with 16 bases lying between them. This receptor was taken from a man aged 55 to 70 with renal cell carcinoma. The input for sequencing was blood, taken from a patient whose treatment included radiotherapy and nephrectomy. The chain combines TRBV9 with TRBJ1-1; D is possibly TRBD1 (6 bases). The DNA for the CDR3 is TGTGCCAGCAGCGTAGGAGTGGCGGGGGCAGGGAACACTGAAGCTTTCTTT. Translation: CASSVGVAGAGNTEAFF.